One sample yielded the 5 T cell receptor beta chains listed below, sequenced in a study of T cell responses to AZD1222 COVID-19 vaccine. Data came from immunoSEQ multiplex PCR; TCRdb stores just in-frame clones and leaves some out. Here the sample spans some 110,000 clones, more than 75% being singletons. The material sequenced was peripheral blood, taken 28 days after the second AZD1222 dose. These receptors all stem from an adult who received the AZD1222 COVID-19 vaccine.

The V call is TRBV6-5, the J call TRBJ1-5; the D gene is possibly TRBD1 (5 bases). V dropped 10 bases and J dropped 4 bases, with 14 bases sitting between them. The CDR3 is 13 amino acids. From germline, CDR1 is MNHEY and CDR2 SVGAGI. The CDR3 coding sequence is TGTGCCACCCGTAGGGGTGGAAATCAGCCCCAGCATTTT. It specifies CATRRGGNQPQHF.

The chain is built from TRBV7-6 and TRBJ2-1, with 13 bases identical to TRBD2. V gave up 5 bases and J gave up 10 bases; unmatched junction bases: 20. The CDR3 loop spans 19 amino acids. Germline-derived CDR1 and CDR2 are SGHVS and FNYEAQ. The CDR3 region has the DNA TGTGCCAGCAGCCGGGGGCGGGGGACTAGCGGGGTAACGGCTGGGGAGCAGTTCTTC. Protein product: CASSRGRGTSGVTAGEQFF.

This clone showed up just once. J is TRBJ2-1 and V is TRBV7-9; 10 nucleotides line up with TRBD2. The junction had 14 bases not matched to a gene; V was cut back by 1 base and J by 5 bases. Germline assignment: CDR1 SEHNR and CDR2 FQNEAQ (reference sequence). CDR3 length: 19 residues. The CDR3 loop reads CASSLDMNMGLARHNEQFF. The CDR3 nucleotides are TGTGCCAGCAGCTTAGATATGAATATGGGACTAGCGCGTCACAATGAGCAGTTCTTC.

This clone came up once. The chain has TRBV7-2 and TRBJ2-7, with D perhaps being TRBD1 or TRBD2 (5 bases each). Deletions cut 10 bases from V and 7 bases from J, with 26 bases between. The germline gives CDR1 SGHTA, CDR2 FQGNSA. The CDR3 extends over 15 amino acids. The CDR3 DNA reads TGTGCCACCCGAGGGGCCAAGGCCCTTCGAGAGGAGCAGTACTTC. This translates into CATRGAKALREEQYF.

The chain joins TRBV25-1 to TRBJ1-3; D unclear. CDR1 is MGHDK, CDR2 SYGVNS, per germline. The CDR3 is 13 amino acids. Trimming removed 0 bases at V and 4 bases at J, with 4 bases between. CDR3 DNA: TGTGCCAGCAGTGAATATAGGGGAAACACCATATATTTT. Protein product: CASSEYRGNTIYF.